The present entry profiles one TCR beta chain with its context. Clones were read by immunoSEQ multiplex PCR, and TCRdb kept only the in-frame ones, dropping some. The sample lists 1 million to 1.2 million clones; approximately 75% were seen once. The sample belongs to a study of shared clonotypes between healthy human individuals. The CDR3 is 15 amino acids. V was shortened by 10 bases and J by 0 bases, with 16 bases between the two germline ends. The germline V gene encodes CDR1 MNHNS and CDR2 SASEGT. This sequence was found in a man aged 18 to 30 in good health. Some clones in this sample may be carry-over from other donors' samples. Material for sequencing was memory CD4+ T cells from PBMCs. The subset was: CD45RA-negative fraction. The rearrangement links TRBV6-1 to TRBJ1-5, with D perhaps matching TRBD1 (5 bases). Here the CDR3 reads CAIGTQLYSNQPQHF. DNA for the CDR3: TGTGCCATCGGGACGCAGCTTTATAGCAATCAGCCCCAGCATTTT.